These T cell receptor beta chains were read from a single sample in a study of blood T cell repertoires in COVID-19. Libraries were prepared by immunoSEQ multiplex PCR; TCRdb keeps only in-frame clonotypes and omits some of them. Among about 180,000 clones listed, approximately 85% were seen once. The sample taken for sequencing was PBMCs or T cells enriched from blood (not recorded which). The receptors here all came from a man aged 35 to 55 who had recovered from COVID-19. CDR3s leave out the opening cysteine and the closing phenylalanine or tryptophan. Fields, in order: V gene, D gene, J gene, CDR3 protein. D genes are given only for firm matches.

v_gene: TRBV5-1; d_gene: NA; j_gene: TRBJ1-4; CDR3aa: ASSLGTVGNEKLF
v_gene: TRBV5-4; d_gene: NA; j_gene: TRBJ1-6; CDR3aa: ASTFTGQGNSPLH
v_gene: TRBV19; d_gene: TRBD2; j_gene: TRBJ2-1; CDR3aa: ASRARGRAENEQF
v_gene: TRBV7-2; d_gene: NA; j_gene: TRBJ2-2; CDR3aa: ASSLVGAGGELF
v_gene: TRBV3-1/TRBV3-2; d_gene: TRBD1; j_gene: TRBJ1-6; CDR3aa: ASSSRSGTGGSPLH
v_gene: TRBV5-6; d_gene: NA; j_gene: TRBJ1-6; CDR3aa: ASRVGSSYNSPLH
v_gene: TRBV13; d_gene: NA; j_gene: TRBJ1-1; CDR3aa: ASSGAEQNTEAF
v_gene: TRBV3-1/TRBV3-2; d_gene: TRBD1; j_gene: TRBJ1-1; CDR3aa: ASSQTGGANTEAF
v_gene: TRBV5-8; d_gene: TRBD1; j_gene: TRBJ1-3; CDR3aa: ASSLWTGQGNTIY
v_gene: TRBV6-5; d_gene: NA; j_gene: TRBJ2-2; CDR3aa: ASSPRTGELF
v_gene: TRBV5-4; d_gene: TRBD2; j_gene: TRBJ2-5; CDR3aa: ASSLGTSGSQETQY
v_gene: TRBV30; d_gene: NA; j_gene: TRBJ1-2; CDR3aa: AWSDLGRGNGYT
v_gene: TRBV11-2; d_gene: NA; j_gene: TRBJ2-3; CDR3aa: ASSLDSGQSDTQY
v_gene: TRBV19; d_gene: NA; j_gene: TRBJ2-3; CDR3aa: ASSGNRDYTDTQY
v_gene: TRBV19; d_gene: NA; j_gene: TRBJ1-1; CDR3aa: ASSLFRDNTEAF
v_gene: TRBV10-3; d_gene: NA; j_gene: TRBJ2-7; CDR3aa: AISEASSYEQY
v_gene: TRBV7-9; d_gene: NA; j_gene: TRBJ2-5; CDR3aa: ASSLARAEKETQY
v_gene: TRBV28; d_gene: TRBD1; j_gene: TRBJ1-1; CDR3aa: ASSLSGGGRNTEAF
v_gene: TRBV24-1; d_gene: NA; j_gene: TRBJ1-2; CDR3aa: ATSDRTGSNYGYT
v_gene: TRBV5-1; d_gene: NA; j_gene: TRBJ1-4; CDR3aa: ASSVGEGYPGEKLF
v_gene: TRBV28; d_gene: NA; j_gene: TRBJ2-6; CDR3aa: ASSSSSGANVLT
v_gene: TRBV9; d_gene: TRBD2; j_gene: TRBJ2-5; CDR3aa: ASSPGLAGAGYQETQY
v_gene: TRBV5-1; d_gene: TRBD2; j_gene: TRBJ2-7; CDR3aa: ASSLDSGRAYEQY
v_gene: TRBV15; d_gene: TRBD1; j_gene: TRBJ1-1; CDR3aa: ATSSTGGWNTEAF